These T cell receptor beta chains were read from a single sample in a study of human T cells and chemical hapten exposure. TCRdb analysed the RACE reads with MiXCR anew, one entry per CDR3 protein. The sample lists under 70,000 distinct CDR3 sequences, around 11% occurring once. Sequences were derived from whole blood, sampled in connection with sensitization to the hapten diphenylcyclopropenone (DPC). These receptors were taken from a woman aged 40 to 50 with alopecia areata. Some clones in this sample may be carry-over from other donors' samples. Each CDR3 is given without its conserved first and last residue.

>TRBV6-1
ASRLFREVPDTQN
>TRBV29-1
SAEEAGETQY
>TRBV6-4
ASRQDHNSPLH
>TRBV28
ASSLDGVTEAF
>TRBV19
ASSIAGSTDTQY
>TRBV4-3
ASSQDSGIPGPQH
>TRBV29-1
SVRDPGRGQPQH
>TRBV20-1
SARELTLYEQY
>TRBV3-1
ASSQVGGGYIEAF
>TRBV6-2/TRBV6-3
ASSPGQGIYGYT
>TRBV18
ASSPEGTRENEQF
>TRBV29-1
SVGWDRGNEQY
>TRBV27
ASSSRGGQPQH
>TRBV25-1
ATLPGQGGHEQF
>TRBV4-2
ASSQSGVQY
>TRBV7-2
ASSFGGGEQY
>TRBV15
ATSRDLAGGNNEQF
>TRBV10-1
ASSEGATLYEQY
>TRBV29-1
SANGGRTEAF
>TRBV25-1
ASMQWQGKRPLH
>TRBV29-1
SQRGEAF
>TRBV20-1
SARPGGYYEQY
>TRBV20-1
SARTLADNSPLH
>TRBV7-9
ASSLGASGSDYNEQF
>TRBV11-2
ASRIYNEQF
>TRBV29-1
SVLASGSPRSSYNEQF
>TRBV19
ASSQTPSGASYEQY
>TRBV2
ASSDLSGLSQETQY
>TRBV6-2/TRBV6-3
ASSTMGLVGGPNTGELF
>TRBV6-5
ASSYGSGGGTYNEQF
>TRBV12-3/TRBV12-4
ASSLSPGKTQY
>TRBV7-9
ASSFETAGLF
>TRBV12-5
ASGPGLNTEAF
>TRBV12-3/TRBV12-4
ASSFPPRDSGAGELF
>TRBV19
ASSPGRTGSYGYT
>TRBV10-1
ASRPGQGQTDTQY
>TRBV6-2/TRBV6-3
ASSSRGIFYNEQF
>TRBV28
ASRRGELF
>TRBV7-2
ASSLLSGGMTDTQY
>TRBV30
AWSVEQGADTQY
>TRBV7-2
ASSLFNLGGEAF